The clone carrying this T cell receptor beta chain came up a few times. The entry originates in a study of blood T cell repertoires in COVID-19. On the study more broadly: The analysed material was cDNA or gDNA that came from T cells, B-cell-depleted T cells, or PBMCs.

Seattle-derived patients entered the study during active infection and were followed longitudinally. This CDR3 has 16 residues. Germline assignment: CDR1 GTSNPN and CDR2 SVGIG (reference sequence). Losses at the gene ends were 7 bases for V and 5 bases for J; bases not matched to a gene: 14. Original methodology: For nucleated cells, counts were estimated from reference gene primer amplification. Clones were sequenced by immunoSEQ multiplex PCR, and TCRdb holds only the in-frame ones, with some missing. V and J calls and clone size are as listed in that table; D and trimming were resolved from the DNA. The repertoire includes about 160,000 clones, approximately 79% of them detected once, and more than 6.5% sits in the top ten.

Material: peripheral blood. The rearrangement joins TRBV30 to TRBJ1-6; 7 nucleotides agree with TRBD1. This clonotype originated in a woman aged 55-69 years with COVID-19, enrolled during active disease. The CDR3, as DNA: TGTGCCTCCCGAGCCCCTTCGGGGACAGATAATTCACCCCTCCACTTT. This encodes CASRAPSGTDNSPLHF.